Presented here are 19 T cell receptor beta chains from one specimen sequenced in a study of blood T cell repertoires in COVID-19. Repertoires were generated with immunoSEQ multiplex PCR, while TCRdb's copy carries only in-frame clones and drops some. Of about 47,000 clones in the sample, around 90% were seen once. Sequences were obtained from peripheral blood. These receptors all come from a man in his sixties or seventies with active COVID-19.

This clone showed up just once. The genes are TRBV20-1 and TRBJ2-1; D ambiguous. V was clipped by 2 bases and J by 5 bases, with 4 bases between them. The CDR3 is 11 amino acids. The germline V gene encodes CDR1 DFQATT and CDR2 SNEGSKA (reference sequence). The CDR3 loop reads CSARSDNEQFF. CDR3 coding DNA: TGCAGTGCTAGATCGGACAATGAGCAGTTCTTC.

V is TRBV14 and J is TRBJ1-6; 7 bases agree with TRBD1. CDR1 is SGHDN, CDR2 FVKESK, per germline. Losses at the gene ends were 4 bases for V and 2 bases for J; bases not matched to a gene: 5. The CDR3 extends over 16 amino acids. The CDR3 protein is CASSRDSITYNSPLHF. CDR3 nucleotides: TGTGCCAGCAGCCGGGACAGTATTACCTATAATTCACCCCTCCACTTT.

As DNA, the CDR3 is TGTGCCAGCAGCTTGCTAGGGCAGGGGGGAGCTTTCTTT. This translates into CASSLLGQGGAFF. The J gene is TRBJ1-1, the V gene TRBV27, with TRBD1 matching 7 bases. The CDR3 is 13 amino acids. J gave up 10 bases and V 6 bases, and 11 bases lay outside the gene matches. CDR1 is MNHEY, CDR2 SMNVEV, per germline (reference sequence).

The chain joins TRBV5-4 to TRBJ1-2, with 9 bases matching TRBD1. V trimming: 5 bases; J trimming: 1 base; junction bases outside the gene matches: 9. CDR3 length: 16 residues. From germline, CDR1 is SGHNT and CDR2 YYREEE (reference sequence). CDR3 amino acids: CASREGQGRINYGYTF. Here the CDR3 DNA reads TGTGCCAGCAGGGAGGGACAGGGACGAATTAACTATGGCTACACCTTC.

The V call is TRBV5-4, the J call TRBJ2-3; 10 bases align to TRBD2. CDR1 and CDR2 (germline): SGHNT, YYREEE (reference sequence). V lost 1 base and J lost 5; bases outside the gene matches: 4. The CDR3 sequence is 15 residues long. The CDR3 spells CASSLSGGAGDTQYF. CDR3 nucleotides: TGTGCCAGCAGCTTGAGCGGGGGGGCGGGAGATACGCAGTATTTT.

This chain uses TRBV10-1 with TRBJ2-2, with 13 bases lining up with TRBD2. Looked up from germline, CDR1 is WNHNN and CDR2 is SYGVQD (reference sequence). V lost 6 bases and J lost 5; bases outside the gene matches: 9. This CDR3 has 17 residues. The CDR3 spells CASSATSGGARTGELFF. The CDR3 nucleotides read TGCGCCAGCAGCGCTACTAGCGGGGGGGCCAGAACCGGGGAGCTGTTTTTT.

V and J are TRBV7-9 and TRBJ2-3; TRBD2 matches at 7 bases. In germline, CDR1 is SEHNR, CDR2 FQNEAQ (reference sequence). This CDR3 comprises 15 residues. J was trimmed by 0 bases and V by 4 bases; bases with no gene match: 4. In DNA form, the CDR3 reads TGTGCCAGCAGCTCCACTAGCGCTAGCACAGATACGCAGTATTTT. As protein: CASSSTSASTDTQYF.

This clone was observed a single time. The chain combines TRBV2 with TRBJ2-5; TRBD1 matches 8 bases. The ends lost 2 bases at V and 0 bases at J; junction bases unmatched: 5. Germline V lookup: CDR1 SNHLY, CDR2 FYNNEI. The CDR3 covers 16 residues. The CDR3 DNA is TGTGCCAGCAGTGAAACAGGGGGGACCTACCAAGAGACCCAGTACTTC. It codes for CASSETGGTYQETQYF.

This clone turned up a few times. This chain joins TRBV27 and TRBJ1-5, with D possibly matching TRBD1 (6 bases). CDR1 and CDR2 (germline): MNHEY, SMNVEV (reference sequence). CDR3 length equals 14 residues. The germline V and J ends were trimmed by 3 bases and 4 bases, with 10 bases remaining between them. CDR3 sequence: CASSFAGENQPQHF. In nucleotides, the CDR3 is TGTGCCAGCAGTTTCGCAGGGGAGAATCAGCCCCAGCATTTT.

The DNA of the CDR3 is TGTGCCAGCAGCTCCAGGGTACCCTACGAGCAGTACTTC. Translated, it gives CASSSRVPYEQYF. This chain links TRBV7-2 with TRBJ2-7; D is possibly TRBD1 (5 bases). CDR1 SGHTA and CDR2 FQGNSA come from the germline V gene. This CDR3 has 13 residues. The V gene lost 4 bases and the J gene lost 2 bases, with 9 bases spanning the gap.

The count of this clone is one. The gene calls are TRBV6-1 and TRBJ2-4; D may be TRBD1 (6 bases). The germline V and J ends were trimmed by 3 bases and 8 bases, with 14 bases remaining between them. Germline loops: CDR1 MNHNS, CDR2 SASEGT. The CDR3 is 14 amino acids. The CDR3 reads CASSETPGVDIQYF. In DNA form, the CDR3 reads TGTGCCAGCAGTGAGACGCCAGGGGTTGACATTCAGTACTTC.

The V and J genes are TRBV5-1 and TRBJ1-2; 8 nucleotides match TRBD1. V gave up 4 bases and J gave up 3 bases; unmatched junction bases: 5. The CDR3 is 14 amino acids. The germline V gene has CDR1 SGHRS and CDR2 YFSETQ. CDR3 DNA sequence: TGCGCCAGCAGCACAGGACAGGGCGACTATGGCTACACCTTC. It translates to CASSTGQGDYGYTF.

This chain uses TRBV5-1 with TRBJ2-7, with TRBD1 as a possible D gene (6 bases). V dropped 0 bases and J dropped 5 bases, with 15 bases sitting between them. Germline CDR1 SGHRS, CDR2 YFSETQ. The CDR3 covers 15 residues. CDR3 in DNA: TGCGCCAGCAGCTTGGTAGGCCAGGGGAGCAACGAGCAGTACTTC. This sequence encodes CASSLVGQGSNEQYF.

The chain is built from TRBV30 and TRBJ1-2, with 8 bases fitting TRBD1. The CDR3 is 12 residues long. The junction had 1 base not matched to a gene; V was cut back by 0 bases and J by 7 bases. CDR1 is GTSNPN and CDR2 is SVGIG in the germline V gene (reference sequence). DNA for the CDR3: TGTGCCTGGAGTGTAACAGGGGGTGGCTACACCTTC. Translating gives CAWSVTGGGYTF.

The chain employs TRBV13 and TRBJ2-3; TRBD2 matches at 7 bases. Unmatched junction bases numbered 7, after V lost 4 bases and J lost 3 bases. Germline assignment: CDR1 PRHDT and CDR2 FYEKMQ (reference sequence). The CDR3 extends over 15 amino acids. The CDR3, as DNA: TGTGCCAGCAGCTACCGACTAGCTCGGACAGATACGCAGTATTTT. It is translated as CASSYRLARTDTQYF.

The chain has TRBV28 and TRBJ1-2, with 8 bases matching TRBD1. Germline lookup yields CDR1 MDHEN and CDR2 SYDVKM. V shed 5 bases, J shed 5 bases, and the junction held 13 bases outside the gene matches. The CDR3 is made up of 16 amino acids. The CDR3 sequence is CASSTTGQGSGYGYTF. The CDR3 nucleotides read TGTGCCAGCAGTACAACTGGACAGGGAAGTGGTTATGGCTACACCTTC.

V is TRBV27 and J is TRBJ1-1; D ambiguous. Germline values: CDR1 MNHEY, CDR2 SMNVEV (reference sequence). V lost 3 bases and J 7 bases, leaving 12 bases between the germline ends. The CDR3 covers 13 residues. The CDR3 loop reads CASSLEGAGEAFF. The DNA of the CDR3 is TGTGCCAGCAGTTTGGAGGGTGCAGGTGAAGCTTTCTTT.

The rearrangement joins TRBV10-3 to TRBJ2-3; tentative D call: TRBD2 (5 bases). Germline V gene lookup returns CDR1 ENHRY and CDR2 SYGVKD. V was trimmed by 3 bases and J by 0 bases, leaving 10 bases between them. The CDR3 is 15 residues long. The CDR3 region is CAISEGGYSTDTQYF. CDR3 coding DNA: TGTGCCATCAGTGAAGGAGGCTATAGCACAGATACGCAGTATTTT.

The chain combines TRBV6-2 or TRBV6-3 with TRBJ1-2; D is unresolved. Per the germline V gene, CDR1 is MNHEY and CDR2 is SVGEGT. The CDR3 loop spans 14 amino acids. Between the trimmed V and J ends, which lost 5 bases and 3 bases, there was a span of 13 bases. As DNA, the CDR3 is TGTGCCAGCAGTCGGACTGGCGGCGACTATGGCTACACCTTC. Residues: CASSRTGGDYGYTF.